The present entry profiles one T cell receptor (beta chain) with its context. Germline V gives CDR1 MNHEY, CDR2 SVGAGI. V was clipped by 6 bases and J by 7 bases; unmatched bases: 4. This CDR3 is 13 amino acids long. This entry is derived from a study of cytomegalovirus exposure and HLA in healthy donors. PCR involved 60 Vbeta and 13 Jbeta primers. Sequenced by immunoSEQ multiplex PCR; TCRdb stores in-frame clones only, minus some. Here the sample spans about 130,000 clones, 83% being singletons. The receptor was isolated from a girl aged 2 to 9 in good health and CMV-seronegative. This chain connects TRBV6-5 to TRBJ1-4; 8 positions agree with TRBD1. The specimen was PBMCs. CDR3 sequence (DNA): TGTGCCAGCAGGGACAGGGTAGTTGAAAAACTGTTTTTT. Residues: CASRDRVVEKLFF.